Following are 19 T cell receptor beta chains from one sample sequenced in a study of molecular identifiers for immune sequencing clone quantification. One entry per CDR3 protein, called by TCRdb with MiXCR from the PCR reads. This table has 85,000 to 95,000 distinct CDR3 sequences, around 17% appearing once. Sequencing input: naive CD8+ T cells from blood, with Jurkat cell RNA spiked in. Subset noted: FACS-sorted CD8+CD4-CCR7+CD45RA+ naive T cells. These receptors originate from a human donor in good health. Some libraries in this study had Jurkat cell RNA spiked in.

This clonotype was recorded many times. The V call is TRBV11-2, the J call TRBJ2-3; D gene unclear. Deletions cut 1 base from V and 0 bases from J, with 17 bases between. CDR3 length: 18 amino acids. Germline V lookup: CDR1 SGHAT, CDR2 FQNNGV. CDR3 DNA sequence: TGTGCCAGCAGCTTAGGCCATCCCCCCGGGCGTAGCACAGATACGCAGTATTTT. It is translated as CASSLGHPPGRSTDTQYF.

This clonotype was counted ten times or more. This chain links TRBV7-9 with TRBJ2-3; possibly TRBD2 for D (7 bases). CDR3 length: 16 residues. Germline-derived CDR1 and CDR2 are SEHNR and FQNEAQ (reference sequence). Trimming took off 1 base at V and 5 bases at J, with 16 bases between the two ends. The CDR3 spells CASSLVGGGGGDTQYF. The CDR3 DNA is TGTGCCAGCAGCTTAGTTGGGGGGGGCGGAGGAGATACGCAGTATTTT.

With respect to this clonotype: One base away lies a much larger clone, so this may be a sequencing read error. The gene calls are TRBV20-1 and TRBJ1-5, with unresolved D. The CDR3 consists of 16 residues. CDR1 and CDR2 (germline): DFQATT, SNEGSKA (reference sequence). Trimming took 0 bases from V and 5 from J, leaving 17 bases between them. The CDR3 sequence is CSARDLAEQSYQPQHF. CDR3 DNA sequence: TGCAGTGCTAGAGATCTGGCGGAGCAATCTTATCAGCCCCAGCATTTT.

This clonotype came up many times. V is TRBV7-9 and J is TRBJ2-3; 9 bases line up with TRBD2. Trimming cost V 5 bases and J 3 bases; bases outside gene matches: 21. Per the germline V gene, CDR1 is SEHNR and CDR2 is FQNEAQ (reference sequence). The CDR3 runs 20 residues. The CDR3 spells CASSPKAAGGPEVPTDTQYF. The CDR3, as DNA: TGTGCCAGCAGCCCGAAGGCAGCGGGGGGCCCCGAGGTGCCAACAGATACGCAGTATTTT. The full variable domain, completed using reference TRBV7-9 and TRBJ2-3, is DTGVSQNPRHKITKRGQNVTFRCDPISEHNRLYWYRQTLGQGPEFLTYFQNEAQLEKSRLLSDRFSAERPKGSFSTLEIQRTEQGDSAMYLCASSPKAAGGPEVPTDTQYFGPGTRLTVL.

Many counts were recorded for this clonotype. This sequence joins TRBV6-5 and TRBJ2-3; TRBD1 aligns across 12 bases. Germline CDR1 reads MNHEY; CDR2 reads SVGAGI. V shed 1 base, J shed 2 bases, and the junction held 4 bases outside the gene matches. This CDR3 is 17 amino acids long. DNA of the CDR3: TGTGCCAGCAGTTACTTGGGACAGGGGGCGGCCACAGATACGCAGTATTTT. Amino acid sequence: CASSYLGQGAATDTQYF.

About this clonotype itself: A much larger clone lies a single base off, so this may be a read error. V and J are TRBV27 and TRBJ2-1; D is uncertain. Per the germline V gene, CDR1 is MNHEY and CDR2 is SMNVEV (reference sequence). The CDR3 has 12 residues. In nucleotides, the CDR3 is TGTGCCAGCAGGGGTTACCCCCATGAGCAGTCCTTC. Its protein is CASRGYPHEQSF.

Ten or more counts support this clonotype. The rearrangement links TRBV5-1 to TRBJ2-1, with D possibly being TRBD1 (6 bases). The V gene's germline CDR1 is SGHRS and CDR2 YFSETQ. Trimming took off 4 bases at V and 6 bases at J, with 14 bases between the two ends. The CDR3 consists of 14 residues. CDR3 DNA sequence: TGCGCCAGCAGCCAGGCGATCAGGGGCAATGAGCAGTTCTTC. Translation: CASSQAIRGNEQFF.

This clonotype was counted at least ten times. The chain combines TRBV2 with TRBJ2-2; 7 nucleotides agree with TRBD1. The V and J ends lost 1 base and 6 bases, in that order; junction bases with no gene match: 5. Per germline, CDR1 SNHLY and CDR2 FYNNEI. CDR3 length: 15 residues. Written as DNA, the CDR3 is TGTGCCAGCAGTGAAGTGGTCAGGGGGTCCGGGGAGCTGTTTTTT. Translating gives CASSEVVRGSGELFF.

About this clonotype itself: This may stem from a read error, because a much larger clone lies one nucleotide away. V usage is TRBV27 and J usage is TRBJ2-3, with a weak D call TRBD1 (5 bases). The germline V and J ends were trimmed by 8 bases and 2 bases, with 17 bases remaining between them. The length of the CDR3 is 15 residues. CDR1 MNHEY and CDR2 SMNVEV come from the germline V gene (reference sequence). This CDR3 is CASGPMGGHTDTQYF. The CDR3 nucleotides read TGTGCCAGCGGCCCCATGGGCGGACACACAGATACGCAGTATTTT.

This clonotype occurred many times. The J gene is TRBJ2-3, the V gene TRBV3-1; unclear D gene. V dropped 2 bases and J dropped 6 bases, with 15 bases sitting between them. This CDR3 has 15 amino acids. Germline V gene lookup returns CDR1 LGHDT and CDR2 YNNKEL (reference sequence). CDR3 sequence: CASSQFADIGDTQYF. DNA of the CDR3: TGTGCCAGCAGCCAATTTGCGGATATCGGGGATACGCAGTATTTT.

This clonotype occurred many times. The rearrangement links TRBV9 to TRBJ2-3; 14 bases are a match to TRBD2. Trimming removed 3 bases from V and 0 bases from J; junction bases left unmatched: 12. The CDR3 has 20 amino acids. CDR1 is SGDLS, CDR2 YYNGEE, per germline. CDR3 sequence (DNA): TGTGCCAGCAGCGGATCGACTAGCGGGGGGGCCAAACCAAGCACAGATACGCAGTATTTT. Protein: CASSGSTSGGAKPSTDTQYF.

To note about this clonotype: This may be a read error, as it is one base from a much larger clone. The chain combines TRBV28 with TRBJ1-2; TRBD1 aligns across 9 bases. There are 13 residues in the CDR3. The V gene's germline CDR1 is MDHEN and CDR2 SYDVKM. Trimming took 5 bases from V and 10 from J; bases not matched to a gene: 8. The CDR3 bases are TGTGCCAGCAGTAGGAACAGGGGGCCTATCTACACCTTC. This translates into CASSRNRGPIYTF.

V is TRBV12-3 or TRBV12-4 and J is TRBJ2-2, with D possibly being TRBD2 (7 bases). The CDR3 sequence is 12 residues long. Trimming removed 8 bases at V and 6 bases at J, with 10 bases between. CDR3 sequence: CASGGAAGELFF. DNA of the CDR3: TGTGCCAGCGGGGGGGCCGCCGGGGAGCTGTTTTTT.

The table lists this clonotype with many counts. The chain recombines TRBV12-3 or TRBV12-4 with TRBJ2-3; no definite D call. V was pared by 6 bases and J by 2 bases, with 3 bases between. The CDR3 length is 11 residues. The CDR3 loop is CASRYTDTQYF. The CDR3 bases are TGTGCCAGCAGGTACACAGATACGCAGTATTTT.

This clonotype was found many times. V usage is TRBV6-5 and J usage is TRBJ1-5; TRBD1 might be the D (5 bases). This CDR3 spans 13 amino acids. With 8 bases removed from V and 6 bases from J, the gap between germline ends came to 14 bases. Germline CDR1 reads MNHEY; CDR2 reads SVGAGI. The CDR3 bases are TGTGCCAGCGTTGTGGGGGTAGGTCAGCCCCAGCATTTT. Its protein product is CASVVGVGQPQHF.

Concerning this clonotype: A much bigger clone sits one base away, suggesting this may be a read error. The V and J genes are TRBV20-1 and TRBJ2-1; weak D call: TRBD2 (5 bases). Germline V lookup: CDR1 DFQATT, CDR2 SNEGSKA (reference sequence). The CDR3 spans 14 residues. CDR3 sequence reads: CSASSWESYNEQSF. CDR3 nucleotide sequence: TGCAGTGCTAGTTCGTGGGAGTCCTACAATGAGCAGTCCTTC.

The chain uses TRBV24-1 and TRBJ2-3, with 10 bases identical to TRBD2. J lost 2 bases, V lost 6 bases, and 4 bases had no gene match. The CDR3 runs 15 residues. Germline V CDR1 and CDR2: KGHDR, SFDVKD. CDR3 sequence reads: CATSNSGRYTDTQYF. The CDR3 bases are TGTGCCACCAGTAATAGCGGGAGGTACACAGATACGCAGTATTTT.

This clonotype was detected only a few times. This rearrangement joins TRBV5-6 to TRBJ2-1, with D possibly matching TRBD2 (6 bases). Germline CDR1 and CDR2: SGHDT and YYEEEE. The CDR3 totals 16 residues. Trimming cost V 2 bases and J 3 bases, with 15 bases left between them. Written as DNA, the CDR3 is TGTGCCAGCAGCTTTACGTACAGGAGGGACTACAATGAGCAGTTCTTC. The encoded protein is CASSFTYRRDYNEQFF.

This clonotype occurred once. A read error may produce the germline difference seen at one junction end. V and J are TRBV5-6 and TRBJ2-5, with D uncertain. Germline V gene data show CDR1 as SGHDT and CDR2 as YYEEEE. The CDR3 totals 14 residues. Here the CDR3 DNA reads TGTGCCAGCAGCTTGACACTACTCCAAGAGGCCCAGTACTTC. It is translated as CASSLTLLQEAQYF.